This entry lists 24 T cell receptor beta chains sequenced from one sample in a study of low-dose radiotherapy and immunotherapy resistance in tumors. Documented time point: before trial treatment. First-strand cDNA used TRAV- and TRBV-specific primers, covering alpha and beta chains. Amplification of TCRs used a constant-region primer and V-primer adapter for roughly 18 PCR cycles. A single record per CDR3 protein comes from TCRdb applying MiXCR to the reads. The sample consists of 59,000 or so distinct CDR3 sequences, about a quarter of them appearing once. Here the sequenced sample was PBMCs, taken before treatment. The receptor source for this set is a male donor with rectosigmoid adenocarcinoma.

Ten or more counts support this clonotype. V and J are TRBV28 and TRBJ2-3; the match to TRBD1 covers 10 bases. The CDR3 extends over 15 amino acids. The germline V gene encodes CDR1 MDHEN and CDR2 SYDVKM. Trimming took 5 bases from V and 5 from J; bases not matched to a gene: 7. DNA of the CDR3: TGTGCCAGCAGTCCTCGACAGGGGGCAAAAGATACGCAGTATTTT. This codes for CASSPRQGAKDTQYF.

Many counts were recorded for this clonotype. The genes are TRBV20-1 and TRBJ1-2; perhaps TRBD1 as D (5 bases). V was trimmed by 5 bases and J by 4 bases, leaving 14 bases between them. This CDR3 contains 13 residues. Germline V gives CDR1 DFQATT, CDR2 SNEGSKA (reference sequence). Here the CDR3 reads CSAASGQTYGYTF. DNA for the CDR3: TGCAGTGCTGCCTCAGGGCAAACCTATGGCTACACCTTC.

To note about this clonotype: Only one base separates this from a far larger clonotype, so it likely reflects a read error. The CDR3 loop reads CASSYSGETGNTIYF. Written as DNA, the CDR3 is TGTGCCAGCAGTTACTCAGGGGAAACTGGAAACACCATATATTTT. The chain links TRBV6-1 to TRBJ1-3; D is possibly TRBD1 (6 bases). CDR1 is MNHNS, CDR2 SASEGT, per germline. Between the trimmed V and J ends, which lost 5 bases and 2 bases, there was a span of 13 bases. The CDR3 loop spans 15 amino acids.

This clonotype showed up many times. This CDR3 is CASTARVDGNQPQHF. In DNA, the CDR3 is TGTGCCAGCACCGCCAGGGTAGATGGCAATCAGCCCCAGCATTTT. The chain is built from TRBV12-3 or TRBV12-4 and TRBJ1-5, with TRBD1 as a possible D gene (5 bases). Between the trimmed V and J ends, which lost 7 bases and 2 bases, there was a span of 15 bases. The CDR3 is made up of 15 amino acids.

This clonotype has ten or more counts. V gene TRBV28 combines with J gene TRBJ2-3; D gene ambiguous. This CDR3 comprises 14 residues. CDR1 MDHEN and CDR2 SYDVKM come from the germline V gene. Trimming removed 4 bases from V and 3 bases from J, with 11 bases in between. Here the CDR3 reads CASSSLIATDTQYF. CDR3 bases: TGTGCCAGCAGTTCCCTCATAGCTACAGATACGCAGTATTTT.

Concerning this clonotype: A far larger clone is only one base removed, so a read error is likely. The V gene is TRBV4-2, the J gene TRBJ2-7; D possibly corresponds to TRBD2 (7 bases). CDR3 length equals 15 residues. Deletions cut 1 base from V and 7 bases from J, with 17 bases between. Germline V gene lookup returns CDR1 LGHNA and CDR2 YNFKEQ. The DNA of the CDR3 is TGTGCCAGCAGCCAAGCCGGGGGGCCCTACAATGAGCAGTACTTC. Translating it yields CASSQAGGPYNEQYF.

Many counts were recorded for this clonotype. The rearrangement joins TRBV29-1 to TRBJ2-1; TRBD2 aligns across 13 bases. The CDR3 covers 17 residues. Germline V gives CDR1 SQVTM, CDR2 ANQGSEA. The J segment lost 5 bases and the V segment lost 6 bases, leaving 13 bases of the junction unmatched. CDR3: CSVAGTSGIGWNNEQFF. DNA of the CDR3: TGCAGCGTGGCCGGGACTAGCGGGATAGGGTGGAACAATGAGCAGTTCTTC.

This clonotype rates as medium-sized. This chain connects TRBV28 to TRBJ1-1; 7 bases agree with TRBD1. The CDR3 loop spans 15 amino acids. The J segment lost 1 base and the V segment lost 7 bases, leaving 9 bases of the junction unmatched. Germline CDR1 is MDHEN and CDR2 is SYDVKM. The CDR3 DNA sequence: TGTGCCAGCACCCTGGAGGGGGCTACGAACACTGAAGCTTTCTTT. This sequence encodes CASTLEGATNTEAFF.

The J gene is TRBJ2-7, the V gene TRBV6-5; no clear D gene. The CDR3 spans 10 residues. The ends were cut back, 8 bases at V and 3 bases at J, with 5 bases in the middle. Germline V gene sequence: CDR1 MNHEY, CDR2 SVGAGI. The CDR3: CASGVYEQYF. In DNA, the CDR3 is TGTGCCAGCGGGGTCTACGAGCAGTACTTC.

This clonotype has ten or more counts. V is TRBV12-3 or TRBV12-4 and J is TRBJ1-6; 7 nucleotides match TRBD1. The CDR3 totals 16 residues. The V gene end was trimmed by 7 bases and the J gene end by 7 bases; junction bases not matched to a gene: 13. In nucleotides, the CDR3 is TGTGCCAGCACCAAACCGACAGGGTCGGGGAATTCACCCCTCCACTTT. Translated, it gives CASTKPTGSGNSPLHF.

The V and J genes are TRBV5-8 and TRBJ1-1, with D unresolved. Germline CDR1 and CDR2: SGHTS and YDEGEE. This CDR3 is 13 amino acids long. Between the trimmed V and J ends, which lost 2 bases and 4 bases, there was a span of 9 bases. The CDR3 spells CASSFLVATEAFF. CDR3 sequence (DNA): TGTGCCAGCAGCTTTCTTGTGGCCACTGAAGCTTTCTTT.

This clonotype was counted between two and nine times. The rearrangement joins TRBV6-2 or TRBV6-3 to TRBJ1-5; 8 bases line up with TRBD1. The CDR3 consists of 14 residues. The germline V gene encodes CDR1 MNHEY and CDR2 SVGEGT. Germline trimming cut 10 bases from V and 2 bases from J; bases unmatched to any gene: 7. CDR3 protein: CATGQGGGNQPQHF. In nucleotides, the CDR3 is TGTGCCACCGGACAGGGTGGGGGCAATCAGCCCCAGCATTTT.

This clonotype was counted ten times or more. The rearrangement uses TRBV7-9 and TRBJ1-6; TRBD1 aligns across 12 bases. From germline, CDR1 is SEHNR and CDR2 FQNEAQ (reference sequence). CDR3 length: 15 amino acids. The V and J ends lost 5 bases and 10 bases, in that order; junction bases with no gene match: 6. The CDR3 sequence is CASSLPGQGASPLHF. The CDR3, as DNA: TGTGCCAGCAGCCTACCGGGACAGGGGGCATCACCCCTCCACTTT. Full variable domain (rest looked up from reference TRBV7-9 and TRBJ1-6): DTGVSQNPRHKITKRGQNVTFRCDPISEHNRLYWYRQTLGQGPEFLTYFQNEAQLEKSRLLSDRFSAERPKGSFSTLEIQRTEQGDSAMYLCASSLPGQGASPLHFGNGTRLTVT.

This clonotype appeared many times. The gene calls are TRBV20-1 and TRBJ2-5; D could derive from TRBD1 or TRBD2 (5 bases each). Trimming stripped 5 bases from V and 5 bases from J, with 15 bases between. The germline CDR1 and CDR2 sequences are DFQATT and SNEGSKA (reference sequence). The CDR3 loop spans 13 amino acids. CDR3 in DNA: TGCAGTGCTGCGGGCTCAGGGCTCGAGACCCAGTACTTC. Protein: CSAAGSGLETQYF.

This clonotype was detected many times. V and J are TRBV19 and TRBJ2-1; TRBD1 agrees at 9 bases. Germline lookup yields CDR1 LNHDA and CDR2 SQIVND (reference sequence). The J segment lost 8 bases and the V segment lost 3 bases, leaving 11 bases of the junction unmatched. This CDR3 has 16 residues. CDR3 sequence reads: CASSMVPGQGGYEQFF. CDR3 bases: TGTGCCAGTAGTATGGTCCCGGGACAGGGTGGTTATGAGCAGTTCTTC.

This clonotype was found many times. The chain carries TRBV6-2 or TRBV6-3 and TRBJ1-5; weak D call: TRBD1 (6 bases). Germline V lookup: CDR1 MNHEY, CDR2 SVGEGT. Trimming removed 6 bases from V and 1 base from J, with 13 bases in between. The CDR3 is 15 amino acids. This CDR3 is CASSHRAVSNQPQHF. DNA of the CDR3: TGTGCCAGCAGCCACAGGGCTGTCAGCAATCAGCCCCAGCATTTT.

Comments on this clonotype: A read error is likely here: a far larger clone is one base away. This sequence joins TRBV4-1 and TRBJ2-1; 8 nucleotides line up with TRBD2. In germline, CDR1 is MGHRA, CDR2 YSYEKL. V gave up 0 bases and J gave up 7 bases; unmatched junction bases: 8. The CDR3 has 16 residues. The CDR3 sequence is CASSQDLTSARNEQFF. The CDR3 region has the DNA TGCGCCAGCAGCCAAGATTTGACTAGCGCGAGGAATGAGCAGTTCTTC.

As regards this clonotype: An end of the junction does not agree with germline; a read error may underlie this. This chain links TRBV6-5 with TRBJ2-7; TRBD1 agrees at 7 bases. CDR3 size: 18 residues. The germline gives CDR1 MNHEY, CDR2 SVGAGI. The CDR3 region has the DNA TGTGCCAACAGTAATGATGGCCGGGACAGAGTAGGTTCTTACGAGCAGTACTTC. The encoded protein is CANSNDGRDRVGSYEQYF.

This clonotype was observed at least ten times. This rearrangement joins TRBV18 to TRBJ1-6; TRBD1 is a possible D gene (6 bases). Trimming took off 2 bases at V and 9 bases at J, with 11 bases between the two ends. This CDR3 is 14 amino acids long. Germline CDR1 is KGHSH and CDR2 is LQKENI. CDR3 loop: CASSPSGERSPLHF. As DNA, the CDR3 is TGTGCCAGCTCACCATCAGGGGAACGTTCACCCCTCCACTTT.

The chain carries TRBV3-1 and TRBJ2-3; 12 nucleotides align to TRBD2. J gave up 3 bases and V 1 base, and 2 bases lay outside the gene matches. The germline CDR1 and CDR2 sequences are LGHDT and YNNKEL (reference sequence). The CDR3 is made up of 16 amino acids. The CDR3 spells CASSQASGGATDTQYF. CDR3 DNA sequence: TGTGCCAGCAGCCAAGCTAGCGGGGGGGCGACAGATACGCAGTATTTT.

This clonotype is termed medium-sized (0.01 to 0.1%). The CDR3 nucleotides read TGTGCCAGCTCCGCCGCCAGCCTGAACACTGAAGCTTTCTTT. Its protein is CASSAASLNTEAFF. V gene TRBV28 combines with J gene TRBJ1-1; no clear D gene. CDR3 length: 14 residues. Trimming shortened V by 8 bases and J by 0 bases, and 13 bases separated the two germline ends. CDR1 MDHEN and CDR2 SYDVKM come from the germline V gene.

About this clonotype itself: This likely stems from a read error, as it lies one base from a far larger clone. This rearrangement joins TRBV6-8 to TRBJ2-1; 10 bases are shared with TRBD1. The CDR3 runs 14 residues. The germline V gene has CDR1 MNHGY and CDR2 SAAAGT. V shed 6 bases and J 10 bases; nucleotides not matched to a gene: 9. CDR3 sequence reads: CASSPGTGVHEQFF. The CDR3 nucleotides read TGTGCCAGCAGCCCCGGGACAGGGGTCCACGAGCAGTTCTTC.

This clonotype was picked up a small number of times. This chain uses TRBV3-1 with TRBJ2-1; TRBD2 matches 14 bases. Trimming at V came to 4 bases and at J to 8 bases, leaving 7 bases not matched to a gene. Germline-derived CDR1 and CDR2 are LGHDT and YNNKEL (reference sequence). This CDR3 comprises 16 residues. The CDR3 DNA reads as TGTGCCAGCAGCCGAAAGGGACTAGCGGGAGTAGATGAGCAGTTCTTC. It translates to CASSRKGLAGVDEQFF.

By share, this clonotype ranks as medium-sized. The chain uses TRBV6-6 and TRBJ2-3, with 7 bases identical to TRBD1. The CDR3 totals 15 residues. Looked up from germline, CDR1 is MNHNY and CDR2 is SVGAGI (reference sequence). V was clipped by 0 bases and J by 4 bases; unmatched bases: 4. In nucleotides, the CDR3 is TGTGCCAGCAGTTACTCGCCCGACAGGGCAGATACGCAGTATTTT. Protein sequence: CASSYSPDRADTQYF.